This T cell receptor (beta chain) is drawn from a study of blood T cell repertoires in COVID-19. Germline CDR1 reads DFQATT; CDR2 reads SNEGSKA (reference sequence). Trimming left V 3 bases short and J 4 bases short, with 10 bases between. The CDR3 contains 13 residues. Generated by immunoSEQ multiplex PCR, the TCRdb table keeps only in-frame clones and is missing some. Altogether around 120,000 clones are present, 90% being singletons, with the ten largest covering around 4.1%. The chain is built from TRBV20-1 and TRBJ1-5, with D possibly TRBD1 on 6 matching bases. Sample: peripheral blood. The source of this sequence is a woman aged 60 to 75 with COVID-19, enrolled during active disease. CDR3 residues: CSASAGTNQPQHF. CDR3 bases: TGCAGTGCTAGTGCGGGGACAAATCAGCCCCAGCATTTT.